This TCR beta chain was retrieved from a study of cytotoxic CD8 clonotypes in ibrutinib-treated CLL. Study in general: There were, on average, about 240,000 productive templates and about 85,000 productive rearrangements per sample. Findings of the study overall: Public clonotypes (which were uncommon) either contracted or remained stable on treatment. Samples were collected at differing times from sustained-remission and progressing patients.

Target depth was 1 in 200,000 to 1 in 1 million T cells, about 10x per clonotype. Measured with immunoSEQ multiplex PCR; TCRdb has only the in-frame clones, and not every one. The data contain some 300,000 clones, just under 80% of them singletons. This CDR3 contains 14 residues. Germline V CDR1 and CDR2: SSHAT, FNYEAQ (reference sequence). Worth noting for this clone: The antigen is unknown. The junction departs from the called germline gene at one end, perhaps through a read error.

Source: PBMCs, taken before ibrutinib treatment. The TCR was taken from a human donor with chronic lymphocytic leukemia. The rearrangement uses TRBV7-7 and TRBJ2-2; D gene uncertain. Written as DNA, the CDR3 is TGTGCTAGCAGCTTGCTATTAGGCACCGGGGAGCTGTTTTTT. Residues: CASSLLLGTGELFF.